One sample yielded the 5 T cell receptor beta chains listed below, sequenced in a study of low-dose radiotherapy and immunotherapy resistance in tumors (dated by TCRdb to 2022 to 2024). This sample's time point label indicates: before trial treatment. Sequencer: Illumina HiSeq 2500. To make first-strand cDNA, Superscript III was used along with a set of TRAV- and TRBV-specific primers so that both the TCRalpha and TCRbeta chains were covered. TCRs were amplified for 15 to 20 PCR cycles with Phusion, using a constant-region primer paired with the adapter attached to the V primers. TCRdb ran its own pipeline on the public reads, namely fastp trimming at Q25 and MiXCR clone calling, and kept in-frame beta chains. Every entry covers one CDR3 protein and lists the most common genes and DNA from its rows. The sample table records approximately 90,000 distinct CDR3 sequences; roughly a sixth of these occur just once. The ten largest make up less than 3.5% of the sample.

Sample: PBMCs, taken before treatment. The receptors were gathered from a male donor with prostate cancer.

This clonotype was recorded at least ten times. The rearrangement links TRBV11-3 to TRBJ2-2, with 9 positions matching TRBD1. CDR3 length: 17 amino acids. Germline CDR1 SGHNT, CDR2 YENEEA. J lost 4 bases, V lost 4 bases, and 10 bases had no gene match. Here the CDR3 DNA reads TGTGCCAGCAGCTCGAAACCACAGGGGGCAGGCACCGGGGAGCTGTTTTTT. This sequence encodes CASSSKPQGAGTGELFF.

This clonotype has a handful of counts. This chain's CDR3 is CASSESGTVSSYEQYF. In nucleotides, the CDR3 is TGTGCCAGCAGTGAAAGTGGGACAGTTAGCTCCTACGAGCAGTACTTC. The chain recombines TRBV2 with TRBJ2-7; 7 nucleotides line up with TRBD1. The CDR3 extends over 16 amino acids. Germline CDR1 is SNHLY and CDR2 is FYNNEI. Germline trimming cut 2 bases from V and 0 bases from J; bases unmatched to any gene: 7. The full variable domain, completed using reference TRBV2 and TRBJ2-7, is EPEVTQTPSHQVTQMGQEVILRCVPISNHLYFYWYRQILGQKVEFLVSFYNNEISEKSEIFDDQFSVERPDGSNFTLKIRSTKLEDSAMYFCASSESGTVSSYEQYFGPGTRLTVT.

At least ten counts were recorded for this clonotype. The J gene is TRBJ1-2, the V gene TRBV6-8, with 8 bases fitting TRBD1. V gave up 4 bases and J gave up 7 bases; unmatched junction bases: 2. This CDR3 has 12 amino acids. The germline V gene has CDR1 MNHGY and CDR2 SAAAGT. The CDR3 nucleotides read TGTGCCAGCAGTTCGACAGGGGCTGGCTACACCTTC. Translating it yields CASSSTGAGYTF.

Ten or more counts support this clonotype. The gene calls are TRBV9 and TRBJ2-3; D is uncertain. The CDR3 runs to 14 residues. CDR1 is SGDLS, CDR2 YYNGEE, per germline. Between the trimmed V and J ends, which lost 0 bases and 8 bases, there was a span of 13 bases. CDR3: CASSVALFGGTQYF. CDR3 in DNA: TGTGCCAGCAGCGTAGCCTTGTTTGGCGGTACGCAGTATTTT. Based on the CDR3 plus reference TRBV9 and TRBJ2-3, the full variable domain is DSGVTQTPKHLITATGQRVTLRCSPRSGDLSVYWYQQSLDQGLQFLIQYYNGEERAKGNILERFSAQQFPDLHSELNLSSLELGDSALYFCASSVALFGGTQYFGPGTRLTVL.

There are many counts of this clonotype. This chain connects TRBV18 to TRBJ2-1, with 7 bases aligning to TRBD1. The CDR3 runs 13 residues. In germline, CDR1 is KGHSH, CDR2 LQKENI. J was trimmed by 7 bases and V by 3 bases; bases with no gene match: 3. CDR3 amino acids: CASSPGQQNEQFF. Here the CDR3 DNA reads TGTGCCAGCTCACCGGGACAGCAAAATGAGCAGTTCTTC.